The TCR beta chain under discussion was sequenced for a study of CD8 T cells in ankylosing spondylitis. Whole-study results and caveats: Some of these motif variants have turned up before, in reports on reactive arthritis synovial fluid and blood. Blood of patients with ankylosing spondylitis appeared to be characterized by a TCR beta motif of roughly eight highly homologous variants. From matched ankylosing spondylitis synovial fluid, disease-linked clones were reportedly recovered at significantly enriched levels.

From germline, CDR1 is SQVTM and CDR2 ANQGSEA. This CDR3 is built from 14 residues. Trimming removed 2 bases at V and 6 bases at J, with 16 bases between. Quantitative barcoded 5'-RACE was used to prepare TCR beta libraries. TCRdb fed the 5' RACE reads into MiXCR, producing one record per CDR3 protein. The sample shows 300,000 to 400,000 distinct CDR3 sequences, about a fifth of them seen only once. This clonotype was counted between two and nine times. Its antigen is as yet unknown. The source is a male donor with ankylosing spondylitis. The sample taken for sequencing was blood, either unsorted or a sorted T cell fraction (not recorded which). V and J are TRBV29-1 and TRBJ1-1; D ambiguous. The CDR3: CSVEIGPRIAEAFF. In DNA form, the CDR3 reads TGCAGCGTTGAAATCGGGCCAAGGATCGCTGAAGCTTTCTTT.